The 11 T cell receptor beta chains listed next were all sequenced from one sample in a study of shared clonotypes between healthy human individuals. TCRdb keeps only in-frame clones here, not all; method: immunoSEQ multiplex PCR. Seen here are some 2,100,000 clones, 90% to 95% observed once, and the top ten hold over 1.5%. Positively selected for CCR7, the CD45RO-negative cells used as naive CD8 cells excluded terminally differentiated effector memory CD45RA+ cells. What was sequenced was naive CD8+ T cells from PBMCs. Receptor source: a man aged 18 to 30 in good health. Some clones in this sample may be carry-over from other donors' samples.

The V gene is TRBV9, the J gene TRBJ2-2, with D possibly called TRBD1 or TRBD2 (5 bases each). V was pared by 4 bases and J by 0 bases, with 13 bases between. The CDR3 consists of 16 residues. CDR1 is SGDLS and CDR2 is YYNGEE in the germline V gene. In DNA, the CDR3 is TGTGCCAGCAGCCCGCCGACGGGACCGAACACCGGGGAGCTGTTTTTT. It specifies CASSPPTGPNTGELFF.

The rearrangement links TRBV27 to TRBJ2-2; TRBD2 matches at 9 bases. The CDR3 runs to 15 residues. V was pared by 5 bases and J by 6 bases, with 7 bases of the junction left unmatched. Germline CDR1 and CDR2: MNHEY and SMNVEV (reference sequence). CDR3 bases: TGTGCCAGCAGTGGCCGAGGACTAGCGCCCGGGGAGCTGTTTTTT. The encoded protein is CASSGRGLAPGELFF.

This chain joins TRBV4-2 and TRBJ1-5, with TRBD1 matching over 7 bases. In germline, CDR1 is LGHNA, CDR2 YNFKEQ. V gave up 1 base and J gave up 2 bases; unmatched junction bases: 2. The CDR3 is 15 residues long. The CDR3 sequence is CASSQGGTGNQPQHF. CDR3 DNA: TGTGCCAGCAGCCAAGGCGGGACAGGCAATCAGCCCCAGCATTTT.

The count of this clone is one. The V call is TRBV15, the J call TRBJ2-1; tentatively, D is TRBD2 (6 bases). Trimming removed 0 bases from V and 4 bases from J, with 19 bases in between. CDR3 length equals 18 residues. Germline V CDR1 and CDR2: LNHNV, YYDKDF (reference sequence). The CDR3 loop is CATSRDSGASELYNEQFF. CDR3 sequence (DNA): TGTGCCACCAGCAGAGATTCTGGGGCTAGCGAACTTTACAATGAGCAGTTCTTC.

The CDR3 is CASSQGSGGQNIQYF. The CDR3 DNA reads as TGCGCCAGCAGCCAAGGTTCAGGGGGCCAAAACATTCAGTACTTC. This chain uses TRBV4-3 with TRBJ2-4, with 8 bases that match TRBD1. V was pared by 1 base and J by 5 bases, with 4 bases of the junction left unmatched. CDR1 and CDR2 (germline): LGHNA, YSLEER. The CDR3 runs 15 residues.

The chain combines TRBV7-9 with TRBJ2-5, with 7 bases lining up with TRBD2. CDR1 is SEHNR, CDR2 FQNEAQ, per germline (reference sequence). V was clipped by 2 bases and J by 9 bases; unmatched bases: 15. This CDR3 is built from 16 residues. In DNA form, the CDR3 reads TGTGCCAGCAGCTTATTGCGGGAGAGGGGTCCAATGCCCCAGTACTTC. Its protein product is CASSLLRERGPMPQYF.

This sequence joins TRBV2 and TRBJ1-5, with D possibly matching TRBD1 (5 bases). With 5 bases removed from V and 0 bases from J, the gap between germline ends came to 11 bases. In germline, CDR1 is SNHLY, CDR2 FYNNEI. The CDR3 length is 15 residues. DNA for the CDR3: TGTGCCAGCAGTCCCTGGGGGACTAGCAATCAGCCCCAGCATTTT. Encoded protein: CASSPWGTSNQPQHF.

This rearrangement joins TRBV11-2 to TRBJ2-5; 7 bases are a match to TRBD2. Per germline, CDR1 SGHAT and CDR2 FQNNGV. Trimming took 0 bases from V and 4 from J; bases not matched to a gene: 14. This CDR3 is 18 amino acids long. CDR3 loop: CASSLEIMAGVLRETQYF. The DNA for the CDR3 is TGTGCCAGCAGCTTAGAGATCATGGCGGGAGTTTTGAGAGAGACCCAGTACTTC.

This clone is a singleton in its sample. The chain carries TRBV30 and TRBJ2-1; 13 nucleotides line up with TRBD2. The CDR3 sequence is 17 residues long. The V gene end was trimmed by 3 bases and the J gene end by 3 bases; junction bases not matched to a gene: 8. Germline CDR1 reads GTSNPN; CDR2 reads SVGIG (reference sequence). The CDR3 nucleotides are TGTGCCTGGAGCTGGGGACTAGCGGGGCCTAACTACAATGAGCAGTTCTTC. Its protein product is CAWSWGLAGPNYNEQFF.

The V and J genes are TRBV7-8 and TRBJ1-2; D gene uncertain. Germline V gene data show CDR1 as SGHVS and CDR2 as FQNEAQ. Trimming cost V 2 bases and J 2 bases, with 9 bases left between them. This CDR3 spans 14 amino acids. The CDR3 is CASSLSRANYGYTF. The CDR3 bases are TGTGCCAGCAGCTTAAGTAGGGCCAACTATGGCTACACCTTC.

CDR3 nucleotides: TGTGCCAGCAGTTACCAGGCGGCATGGGACGAGCAGTACTTC. Amino acid sequence: CASSYQAAWDEQYF. The rearrangement links TRBV6-6 to TRBJ2-7; no firm D call. Germline V gives CDR1 MNHNY, CDR2 SVGAGI (reference sequence). CDR3 length: 14 residues. V lost 2 bases and J 5 bases, leaving 13 bases between the germline ends.